Shown below are 7 T cell receptor beta chains from a single sample sequenced in a study of cytomegalovirus exposure and HLA in healthy donors. The PCR ran on 60 Vbeta and 13 Jbeta primers. The assay was immunoSEQ multiplex PCR, and TCRdb's table has in-frame clones only and misses some. The sample spans about 200,000 clones; the ten largest clones claim roughly 1.1%. What was sequenced was PBMCs. The receptors come from a girl aged 2 to 10 in good health and CMV-seropositive.

V and J are TRBV7-2 and TRBJ2-4; tentative D call: TRBD1 (6 bases). The CDR3 is made up of 16 amino acids. CDR1 is SGHTA, CDR2 FQGNSA, per germline. Trimming took 2 bases from V and 2 from J, leaving 13 bases between them. CDR3 in amino acids: CASSLKGQETKNIQYF. The DNA for the CDR3 is TGTGCCAGCAGCTTAAAGGGACAAGAGACCAAAAACATTCAGTACTTC.

The chain carries TRBV27 and TRBJ2-2, with TRBD1 matching over 7 bases. V lost 7 bases and J lost 4; bases outside the gene matches: 6. The germline V gene encodes CDR1 MNHEY and CDR2 SMNVEV (reference sequence). CDR3 length: 14 amino acids. The CDR3 region has the DNA TGTGCCAGCAACCACGGACAGGCCACCGGGGAGCTGTTTTTT. This gives the protein CASNHGQATGELFF.

The chain combines TRBV30 with TRBJ2-5; 9 positions match TRBD1. The CDR3 contains 13 residues. The germline V gene has CDR1 GTSNPN and CDR2 SVGIG (reference sequence). After removal of 2 bases from V and 5 bases from J, the junction contained 3 bases not matched to a gene. CDR3 nucleotides: TGTGCCTGGAGTACAGGGGGCGCGGAGACCCAGTACTTC. This encodes CAWSTGGAETQYF.

Note on this clone: The junction departs from the called germline gene at one end, perhaps through a read error. CDR3 sequence reads: CASTLKPDRGNTEAFF. The CDR3, as DNA: TGTGCCAGCACCTTAAAACCGGACAGGGGGAACACTGAAGCTTTCTTT. This chain joins TRBV7-9 and TRBJ1-1, with 9 bases that match TRBD1. This CDR3 has 16 amino acids. Germline V gives CDR1 SEHNR, CDR2 FQNEAQ (reference sequence).

The chain combines TRBV5-6 with TRBJ2-7; perhaps TRBD1 as D (6 bases). This CDR3 is built from 15 residues. CDR1 is SGHDT and CDR2 is YYEEEE in the germline V gene. Trimming took off 0 bases at V and 4 bases at J, with 14 bases between the two ends. The CDR3 nucleotides are TGTGCCAGCAGCTTGGTTCCGACAGGTTCGTACGAGCAGTACTTC. Translation: CASSLVPTGSYEQYF.

V is TRBV7-9 and J is TRBJ1-1; D gene uncertain. Trimming shortened V by 2 bases and J by 1 base, and 5 bases separated the two germline ends. Germline-derived CDR1 and CDR2 are SEHNR and FQNEAQ (reference sequence). The CDR3 length is 13 residues. The CDR3, as DNA: TGTGCCAGCAGCTTACAGTCGAACACTGAAGCTTTCTTT. It encodes CASSLQSNTEAFF. Using reference TRBV7-9 and TRBJ1-1 for the parts outside the CDR3, the full variable domain is DTGVSQNPRHKITKRGQNVTFRCDPISEHNRLYWYRQTLGQGPEFLTYFQNEAQLEKSRLLSDRFSAERPKGSFSTLEIQRTEQGDSAMYLCASSLQSNTEAFFGQGTRLTVV.

The rearrangement uses TRBV10-2 and TRBJ2-5; the match to TRBD2 covers 11 bases. This CDR3 region has 18 residues. V was pared by 3 bases and J by 0 bases, with 9 bases of the junction left unmatched. Germline CDR1 and CDR2: WSHSY and SAAADI. The CDR3 sequence is CASSDGLAGGLYQETQYF. The CDR3 bases are TGCGCCAGCAGTGATGGGCTAGCGGGAGGCCTGTACCAAGAGACCCAGTACTTC.